Described below is a single T cell receptor (beta chain) sequence and its context. Profiling relied on immunoSEQ multiplex PCR, and the TCRdb table lists in-frame clones only, not all of them. The repertoire has around 270,000 clones, 86% of them found once; the top ten carry nearly 2%. The ends lost 7 bases at V and 3 bases at J; junction bases unmatched: 4. Germline loops: CDR1 MNHEY, CDR2 SMNVEV (reference sequence). This CDR3 has 13 amino acids. This record comes from a study of blood T cell repertoires in COVID-19. Study as a whole: PBMCs, B-cell-depleted T cells, or T cells were the source of the cDNA or gDNA that made up the material.

The clonotype originates from a man aged 25-45 years with active or convalescent COVID-19. Material for sequencing was peripheral blood. This chain links TRBV27 with TRBJ2-7, with 9 nucleotides matching TRBD1. The CDR3 reads CASTRGQGYEQYF. The CDR3 nucleotides read TGTGCCAGCACTCGGGGACAGGGCTACGAGCAGTACTTC.